This is a list of T cell receptor beta chains from one sample in a study of blood T cell repertoires in COVID-19. Libraries were prepared by immunoSEQ multiplex PCR; TCRdb keeps only in-frame clonotypes and omits some of them. The sample lists 450,000 to 500,000 clones, roughly nine tenths occurring once. The sequencing input was PBMCs or T cells enriched from blood (not recorded which). These receptor sequences come from a woman aged 18-29 years who had recovered from COVID-19. CDR3s include the opening cysteine and the closing phenylalanine or tryptophan. Fields, in order: V gene, clone size, J gene, D gene, CDR3 protein, CDR3 DNA. D genes are given only for firm matches. Only some rows state a clone size, as once, few, many or a class for expanded clones.

TRBV4-2	-	TRBJ1-1	-	CASSRGTSGTEAFF	TGTGCCAGCAGCCGGGGAACATCGGGAACTGAAGCTTTCTTT
TRBV5-8	-	TRBJ2-1	TRBD1	CACEELGQTLGEQFF	TGTGCCTGCGAAGAGCTGGGACAGACCTTAGGAGAGCAGTTCTTC
TRBV10-2	-	TRBJ2-5	-	CASTGGETQYF	TGCGCCAGCACGGGTGGAGAGACCCAGTACTTC
TRBV20-1	-	TRBJ1-2	-	CSGRTGYGYTF	TGCAGTGGACGAACAGGCTATGGCTACACCTTC
TRBV27	-	TRBJ1-1	-	CASSSTGLLNTEAFF	TGTGCCAGCAGTTCCACAGGCCTCCTTAACACTGAAGCTTTCTTT
TRBV5-6	-	TRBJ1-2	-	CASSLSGDYGYTF	TGTGCCAGCAGCTTGAGCGGGGACTATGGCTACACCTTC
TRBV5-1	-	TRBJ2-5	-	CASSPGAEETQYF	TGCGCCAGCAGCCCTGGGGCCGAAGAGACCCAGTACTTC
TRBV30	-	TRBJ1-3	-	CAWSTGIPGPGNTIYF	TGTGCCTGGAGTACAGGGATCCCCGGCCCTGGAAACACCATATATTTT
TRBV5-1	once	TRBJ2-3	TRBD2	CASSLTSGGAGDTQYF	TGCGCCAGCAGCCTGACTAGCGGGGGGGCAGGAGATACGCAGTATTTT
TRBV7-9	-	TRBJ1-2	-	CASSVGGFSDYGYTF	TGTGCCAGCAGCGTGGGGGGGTTTTCGGACTATGGCTACACCTTC
TRBV7-8	-	TRBJ1-3	-	CASSFDWVGASGNTIYF	TGTGCCAGCAGCTTCGATTGGGTAGGGGCCTCTGGAAACACCATATATTTT
TRBV5-1	-	TRBJ2-1	TRBD1	CASSPGTGPYNEQFF	TGCGCCAGCAGCCCCGGGACAGGGCCTTACAATGAGCAGTTCTTC
TRBV6-1	-	TRBJ1-5	TRBD1	CASSEAWTGGPVDQPQHF	TGTGCCAGCAGTGAAGCATGGACAGGGGGCCCGGTAGATCAGCCCCAGCATTTT
TRBV27	-	TRBJ2-3	TRBD2	CASSPTSGRTDTQYF	TGTGCCAGCAGCCCGACTAGCGGACGCACAGATACGCAGTATTTT
TRBV6-5	-	TRBJ2-3	-	CASNAASDTQYF	TGTGCCAGCAACGCGGCCTCAGATACGCAGTATTTT
TRBV2	few	TRBJ2-3	TRBD2	CASRQDGGVDTQYF	TGTGCCAGCAGACAAGACGGGGGGGTGGATACGCAGTATTTT
TRBV6-4	few	TRBJ1-6	TRBD1	CASSSDRGLSSPLHF	TGTGCCAGCAGCTCGGACAGGGGGCTGAGTTCACCCCTCCACTTT
TRBV13	-	TRBJ2-3	-	CASSLTGAADTQYF	TGTGCCAGCAGCTTGACGGGTGCGGCAGATACGCAGTATTTT
TRBV18	-	TRBJ1-1	-	CASSRGDAFEAFF	TGTGCCAGCTCACGGGGGGACGCCTTCGAAGCTTTCTTT
TRBV5-1	-	TRBJ2-3	TRBD2	CASSSSGGAGDTQYF	TGCGCCAGCAGCTCCAGCGGGGGGGCTGGAGATACGCAGTATTTT
TRBV5-4	-	TRBJ1-3	TRBD1	CASSTATGTAGNTIYF	TGTGCCAGCAGCACCGCGACAGGGACGGCTGGAAACACCATATATTTT
TRBV9	-	TRBJ1-2	TRBD1	CASSASFSEGDRGPANYGYTF	TGTGCCAGCAGCGCCTCCTTTTCCGAAGGGGACAGGGGCCCAGCTAACTATGGCTACACCTTC
TRBV28	-	TRBJ1-2	-	CASSWTEGGVNYGYTF	TGTGCCAGCAGTTGGACAGAAGGGGGTGTGAACTATGGCTACACCTTC
TRBV2	-	TRBJ2-1	-	CASSVRGEQFF	TGTGCCAGCAGTGTCCGGGGGGAGCAGTTCTTC
TRBV7-2	-	TRBJ2-5	TRBD2	CASSFHGAGDQETQYF	TGTGCCAGCAGCTTTCATGGGGCGGGGGACCAAGAGACCCAGTACTTC